Presented here are 18 T cell receptor beta chains from one specimen sequenced in a study of T cells in localized non-small cell lung cancer. Sequenced by immunoSEQ multiplex PCR; TCRdb stores in-frame clones only, minus some. The data contain around 25,000 clones, 89% of them singletons. Here the sequenced sample was peripheral blood, taken before any cancer treatment. These receptors came from a man aged 35 to 69 with stage I squamous cell lung carcinoma.

The rearrangement joins TRBV2 to TRBJ2-1; 7 bases align to TRBD2. With 3 bases clipped from V and 5 bases from J, the junction kept 4 bases outside the gene matches. CDR1 SNHLY and CDR2 FYNNEI come from the germline V gene. The CDR3 length is 14 residues. In DNA form, the CDR3 reads TGTGCCAGCAGTGAGGAACGGGGGGACAATGAGCAGTTCTTC. Translating gives CASSEERGDNEQFF.

CDR3 residues: CASREGQGRTYEQYF. The CDR3 coding sequence is TGTGCCAGCAGAGAGGGACAGGGGAGGACCTACGAGCAGTACTTC. The V and J genes are TRBV6-1 and TRBJ2-7; TRBD1 matches 10 bases. The CDR3 covers 15 residues. Trimming at V came to 6 bases and at J to 2 bases, leaving 7 bases not matched to a gene. Germline loops: CDR1 MNHNS, CDR2 SASEGT.

The chain couples TRBV5-6 to TRBJ2-5; TRBD2 might be the D (6 bases). The end of the DNA fits TRBJ2-7 better, so the J call may be wrong. This CDR3 is 12 amino acids long. Germline V lookup: CDR1 SGHDT, CDR2 YYEEEE. CDR3 amino acids: CASRSGTLEQYF. CDR3 sequence (DNA): TGTGCCAGCAGATCCGGGACTCTCGAGCAGTACTTC.

The V and J genes are TRBV29-1 and TRBJ2-3; D may be TRBD1 or TRBD2 (5 bases each). V was trimmed by 7 bases and J by 8 bases, leaving 16 bases between them. The CDR3 covers 12 residues. Germline V gene lookup returns CDR1 SQVTM and CDR2 ANQGSEA. CDR3 DNA sequence: TGCAGCGCCTGGGGAGCTGGGGGTACGCAGTATTTT. It codes for CSAWGAGGTQYF.

The chain employs TRBV9 and TRBJ2-5; 9 positions agree with TRBD2. The CDR3 loop spans 16 amino acids. The germline V gene encodes CDR1 SGDLS and CDR2 YYNGEE. The J segment lost 5 bases and the V segment lost 0 bases, leaving 8 bases of the junction unmatched. CDR3 protein: CASSVEGSGGRETQYF. The DNA for the CDR3 is TGTGCCAGCAGCGTAGAGGGTAGCGGGGGAAGGGAGACCCAGTACTTC.

The V call is TRBV28, the J call TRBJ2-3, with 10 nucleotides matching TRBD2. The trim removed 7 bases at V and 6 bases at J, leaving 7 bases unmatched. CDR1 and CDR2 (germline): MDHEN, SYDVKM. This CDR3 is 14 amino acids long. As DNA, the CDR3 is TGTGCCAGCACTTGGACTAGCGGCTCCGATACGCAGTATTTT. Translating it yields CASTWTSGSDTQYF.

This chain connects TRBV19 to TRBJ2-3; D possibly uses TRBD1 or TRBD2 (5 bases each). Germline V gene sequence: CDR1 LNHDA, CDR2 SQIVND (reference sequence). V lost 4 bases and J lost 6, with 5 bases in between. The CDR3 consists of 11 residues. CDR3 coding DNA: TGTGCCAGTAGTAGGGGGGATACGCAGTATTTT. Its protein is CASSRGDTQYF.

The rearrangement uses TRBV5-4 and TRBJ1-1; D is unresolved. CDR3 length: 14 residues. The germline V gene has CDR1 SGHNT and CDR2 YYREEE (reference sequence). Trimming took 0 bases from V and 7 from J, leaving 13 bases between them. DNA of the CDR3: TGTGCCAGCAGCTTGGGGTACCTTGGTGGTGAAGCTTTCTTT. This sequence encodes CASSLGYLGGEAFF.

The chain has TRBV6-5 and TRBJ2-3; weak D call: TRBD2 (5 bases). This CDR3 spans 15 amino acids. Germline V gene data show CDR1 as MNHEY and CDR2 as SVGAGI. The ends were cut back, 2 bases at V and 5 bases at J, with 14 bases in the middle. The CDR3 DNA is TGTGCCAGCAGTTACCGGGCTAGCCGGGAAGATACGCAGTATTTT. Translating gives CASSYRASREDTQYF.

The chain couples TRBV5-1 to TRBJ2-4, with 8 bases fitting TRBD1. CDR1 is SGHRS and CDR2 is YFSETQ in the germline V gene. This CDR3 spans 13 amino acids. The V and J ends lost 3 bases and 6 bases, in that order; junction bases with no gene match: 2. This CDR3 reads CASSSGQGNIQYF. CDR3 nucleotides: TGCGCCAGCAGCTCTGGACAGGGAAACATTCAGTACTTC.

The chain joins TRBV5-1 to TRBJ1-4; D uncertain. The CDR3 has 13 residues. Germline CDR1 reads SGHRS; CDR2 reads YFSETQ. V lost 4 bases and J 5 bases, leaving 9 bases between the germline ends. CDR3 DNA: TGCGCCAGCAGCACAGAAGGAAATGAAAAACTGTTTTTT. This sequence encodes CASSTEGNEKLFF.

This rearrangement joins TRBV7-9 to TRBJ1-3; D is possibly TRBD1 (5 bases). Trimming stripped 5 bases from V and 2 bases from J, with 10 bases between. The germline gives CDR1 SEHNR, CDR2 FQNEAQ (reference sequence). This CDR3 has 14 residues. The CDR3: CASSPGTTGNTIYF. In DNA, the CDR3 is TGTGCCAGCAGCCCCGGGACGACTGGAAACACCATATATTTT.

V gene TRBV7-2 combines with J gene TRBJ1-1; D perhaps matches TRBD1 (6 bases). The CDR3 has 14 amino acids. Per germline, CDR1 SGHTA and CDR2 FQGNSA. Deletions cut 3 bases from V and 0 bases from J, with 8 bases between. CDR3 DNA: TGTGCCAGCAGCTTTGGACAGATGAACACTGAAGCTTTCTTT. Its translation: CASSFGQMNTEAFF.

The chain carries TRBV9 and TRBJ2-3; weak D call: TRBD2 (7 bases). Between the trimmed V and J ends, which lost 1 base and 5 bases, there was a span of 14 bases. This CDR3 has 15 residues. The germline V gene has CDR1 SGDLS and CDR2 YYNGEE. The CDR3 here is CASSVQGGGLDTQYF. As DNA, the CDR3 is TGTGCCAGCAGCGTACAGGGCGGGGGCTTAGATACGCAGTATTTT.

CDR3 sequence reads: CASTGRAYFNQPQHF. CDR3 coding DNA: TGTGCCAGTACCGGCAGGGCCTACTTCAATCAGCCCCAGCATTTT. The chain employs TRBV19 and TRBJ1-5, with D possibly matching TRBD1 (5 bases). Germline loops: CDR1 LNHDA, CDR2 SQIVND (reference sequence). Trimming cost V 7 bases and J 3 bases, with 16 bases left between them. The CDR3 contains 15 residues.

The chain employs TRBV10-1 and TRBJ1-1; no clear D. CDR1 is WNHNN and CDR2 is SYGVQD in the germline V gene (reference sequence). CDR3 length: 12 residues. Trimming pared 8 bases from V and 1 base from J, leaving 8 bases between. The CDR3 is CASVKGNTEAFF. As DNA, the CDR3 is TGCGCCAGCGTAAAGGGGAACACTGAAGCTTTCTTT.

The rearrangement links TRBV27 to TRBJ2-2; tentative D call: TRBD1 (7 bases). Trimming left V 3 bases short and J 0 bases short, with 8 bases between. This CDR3 contains 15 residues. Germline V gives CDR1 MNHEY, CDR2 SMNVEV (reference sequence). CDR3 DNA: TGTGCCAGCAGTTTCAGGGGGGCGAACACCGGGGAGCTGTTTTTT. This gives the protein CASSFRGANTGELFF.

The gene calls are TRBV11-2 and TRBJ2-1; 8 bases are shared with TRBD1. Germline assignment: CDR1 SGHAT and CDR2 FQNNGV. This CDR3 comprises 13 residues. The J segment lost 8 bases and the V segment lost 4 bases, leaving 4 bases of the junction unmatched. CDR3 loop: CASSSGQGHEQFF. In nucleotides, the CDR3 is TGTGCCAGCAGCTCTGGACAGGGCCATGAGCAGTTCTTC.